The 28 T cell receptor beta chains below were found in one sample sequenced in a study of regulatory T cells in long-lasting Graves disease. To make TCR beta libraries, researchers used iRepertoire HTBI primers and Arm-PCR of CDR3 regions. MiXCR, run by TCRdb on the multiplex PCR reads, gives a single entry per CDR3 protein. The data show about 560,000 distinct CDR3 sequences, with more than 15% seen just once and 12% held by the top ten. Time point: newly diagnosed GD, antithyroid drugs for less than 3 months. Isolated PBMC RNA provided the starting material for the TCR library. The same sample was also studied in work on T cells in Graves' hyperthyroidism and ophthalmopathy.

Material: peripheral blood mononuclear cells (PBMCs), obtained at new diagnosis, from a patient treated with antithyroid drugs. These receptors were taken from a man younger than 35 with Graves disease.

This clonotype appeared many times. The V call is TRBV12-3 or TRBV12-4, the J call TRBJ1-1, with D maybe TRBD1 (5 bases). The CDR3 covers 13 residues. The ends were cut back, 5 bases at V and 4 bases at J, with 11 bases in the middle. The CDR3 DNA reads as TGTGCCAGCAGTGACAGCGGGGCCACTGAAGCTTTCTTT. Amino acids: CASSDSGATEAFF.

This clonotype has a count of ten or more. This rearrangement joins TRBV28 to TRBJ2-7; a possible D gene is TRBD2 (6 bases). The germline CDR1 and CDR2 sequences are MDHEN and SYDVKM. CDR3 length equals 15 residues. Trimming removed 6 bases at V and 0 bases at J, with 15 bases between. CDR3: CASSTAAGSSYEQYF. The CDR3 DNA sequence: TGTGCCAGCAGCACGGCCGCCGGGAGCTCCTACGAGCAGTACTTC.

V is TRBV30 and J is TRBJ2-1; possible D gene TRBD2, 6 bases. Germline values: CDR1 GTSNPN, CDR2 SVGIG (reference sequence). V shed 4 bases and J shed 5 bases, with 21 bases lying between them. The CDR3 has 16 residues. CDR3 residues: CAWKGRDSKLHNEQFF. The CDR3 nucleotides read TGTGCCTGGAAGGGTCGGGACTCGAAGCTTCACAATGAGCAGTTCTTC.

As to this clonotype: A much larger clone sits a single nucleotide away, making a read error possible. Written as DNA, the CDR3 is TGTGCCAGCAGTGGACAGGAGACCACAGATACGCAGTATTTT. Translation gives CASSGQETTDTQYF. The rearrangement joins TRBV2 to TRBJ2-3; the D gene is possibly TRBD1 (6 bases). Trimming cost V 4 bases and J 2 bases, with 10 bases left between them. Germline V CDR1 and CDR2: SNHLY, FYNNEI. The CDR3 consists of 14 residues.

The chain uses TRBV9 and TRBJ1-1; D is undetermined. CDR1 and CDR2 (germline): SGDLS, YYNGEE. The CDR3 totals 13 residues. V lost 0 bases, J lost 1 base, and 4 bases lay in between. CDR3 in amino acids: CASSVAWNTEAFF. DNA for the CDR3: TGTGCCAGCAGCGTAGCGTGGAACACTGAAGCTTTCTTT.

J is TRBJ2-1 and V is TRBV19; TRBD2 matches at 9 bases. CDR1 and CDR2 from the germline V gene are LNHDA and SQIVND (reference sequence). Germline trimming cut 3 bases from V and 7 bases from J; bases unmatched to any gene: 10. There are 16 residues in the CDR3. For the CDR3, the DNA is TGTGCCAGTAGTATCGATGGTAGCGGGAGTTGGAATGAGCAGTTCTTC. It is translated as CASSIDGSGSWNEQFF.

This clonotype was recorded at least ten times. The chain recombines TRBV2 with TRBJ1-4; D uncertain. The germline CDR1 and CDR2 sequences are SNHLY and FYNNEI. This CDR3 contains 13 residues. V lost 1 base, J lost 8 bases, and 8 bases lay in between. The CDR3 sequence is CASSEVRIEKLFF. For the CDR3, the DNA is TGTGCCAGCAGTGAAGTGAGAATCGAAAAACTGTTTTTT.

This clonotype was picked up many times. The rearrangement links TRBV20-1 to TRBJ2-1; D is ambiguous. Looked up from germline, CDR1 is DFQATT and CDR2 is SNEGSKA (reference sequence). The length of the CDR3 is 10 residues. The germline V and J ends were trimmed by 4 bases and 7 bases, with 5 bases remaining between them. The CDR3 protein is CSANSNEQFF. For the CDR3, the DNA is TGCAGTGCTAACTCTAATGAGCAGTTCTTC.

This clonotype was recorded many times. The chain couples TRBV5-1 to TRBJ2-7; a weak D match, TRBD2 (5 bases). Trimming shortened V by 4 bases and J by 5 bases, and 13 bases separated the two germline ends. This CDR3 spans 13 amino acids. Germline lookup yields CDR1 SGHRS and CDR2 YFSETQ. The CDR3 sequence is CASSPGLGDEQYF. The DNA for the CDR3 is TGCGCCAGCAGCCCAGGACTCGGAGACGAGCAGTACTTC.

A remark on this clonotype: A single base separates this from a much larger clone, so it may be a read error. The rearrangement uses TRBV11-3 and TRBJ2-1; D not certain. Germline V gene data show CDR1 as SGHNT and CDR2 as YENEEA. Trimming cost V 5 bases and J 7 bases, with 21 bases left between them. This CDR3 has 16 amino acids. The CDR3 nucleotides are TGTGCCAGCAGCGCAACACGGGTGCCAGGATCTAATGAGCAGTTCTTC. As protein: CASSATRVPGSNEQFF.

Ten or more counts support this clonotype. The chain combines TRBV13 with TRBJ1-1; TRBD1 is a possible D gene (5 bases). Trimming left V 0 bases short and J 1 base short, with 9 bases between. Germline V CDR1 and CDR2: PRHDT, FYEKMQ (reference sequence). The CDR3 spans 15 residues. The CDR3 loop reads CASSLGRGANTEAFF. CDR3 nucleotides: TGTGCCAGCAGCTTAGGCCGAGGGGCGAACACTGAAGCTTTCTTT. The full variable domain, with the rest looked up from reference TRBV13 and TRBJ1-1, is AAGVIQSPRHLIKEKRETATLKCYPIPRHDTVYWYQQGPGQDPQFLISFYEKMQSDKGSIPDRFSAQQFSDYHSELNMSSLELGDSALYFCASSLGRGANTEAFFGQGTRLTVV.

In its sample, this clonotype was seen many times. The J gene is TRBJ1-2, the V gene TRBV27; TRBD1 aligns across 9 bases. This CDR3 spans 12 amino acids. Germline trimming cut 10 bases from V and 8 bases from J; bases unmatched to any gene: 8. Germline CDR1 and CDR2: MNHEY and SMNVEV (reference sequence). As DNA, the CDR3 is TGTGCCACTATGACAGGGGGTATAGGCTACACCTTC. Protein: CATMTGGIGYTF.

This clonotype was recorded at least ten times. The chain recombines TRBV2 with TRBJ2-3; D might be TRBD2 (6 bases). Looked up from germline, CDR1 is SNHLY and CDR2 is FYNNEI. The CDR3 extends over 16 amino acids. The ends were cut back, 0 bases at V and 1 base at J, with 11 bases in the middle. Here the CDR3 reads CASSEALLAGTDTQYF. In DNA, the CDR3 is TGTGCCAGCAGTGAAGCGCTATTAGCGGGCACAGATACGCAGTATTTT. Combining the CDR3 with reference TRBV2 and TRBJ2-3 gives the whole variable domain EPEVTQTPSHQVTQMGQEVILRCVPISNHLYFYWYRQILGQKVEFLVSFYNNEISEKSEIFDDQFSVERPDGSNFTLKIRSTKLEDSAMYFCASSEALLAGTDTQYFGPGTRLTVL.

This clonotype occurred a few times. The chain combines TRBV19 with TRBJ2-1; the D gene is possibly TRBD2 (6 bases). The DNA end is a closer match to TRBJ2-5, so the J assignment may be wrong. The CDR3 length is 14 residues. Per the germline V gene, CDR1 is LNHDA and CDR2 is SQIVND (reference sequence). In DNA, the CDR3 is TGTGCCAGTAGTATATTTAGCGGCCAAGAGACCCAGTACTTC. It is translated as CASSIFSGQETQYF.

This clonotype has ten or more counts. The chain joins TRBV12-3 or TRBV12-4 to TRBJ2-2, with D unclear. V lost 4 bases and J 3 bases, leaving 12 bases between the germline ends. This CDR3 has 15 residues. The CDR3 DNA follows: TGTGCCAGCAGTTCAGAAGGGTTTCACACCGGGGAGCTGTTTTTT. The encoded protein is CASSSEGFHTGELFF.

This chain connects TRBV5-5 to TRBJ1-4, with TRBD1 matching over 7 bases. V lost 0 bases and J lost 8; bases outside the gene matches: 13. Germline loops: CDR1 SGHKS, CDR2 YYEKEE (reference sequence). The CDR3 sequence is 17 residues long. CDR3 coding DNA: TGTGCCAGCAGCTTGGCACCGAGACAGGGTGTCGGCGAAAAACTGTTTTTT. Translation gives CASSLAPRQGVGEKLFF.

J is TRBJ1-1 and V is TRBV6-2 or TRBV6-3; D might be TRBD1 (6 bases). Trimming stripped 7 bases from V and 3 bases from J, with 12 bases between. Germline-derived CDR1 and CDR2 are MNHEY and SVGEGT. CDR3 length: 13 residues. In DNA form, the CDR3 reads TGTGCCAGCACTGTAACAGGGTACACTGAAGCTTTCTTT. This gives the protein CASTVTGYTEAFF.

V is TRBV2 and J is TRBJ2-5; D gene ambiguous. Trimming took 11 bases from V and 2 from J, leaving 18 bases between them. Germline CDR1 and CDR2: SNHLY and FYNNEI. The CDR3 is made up of 14 amino acids. The CDR3 reads CAGAWGNIQETQYF. Here the CDR3 DNA reads TGTGCCGGCGCTTGGGGTAACATACAAGAGACCCAGTACTTC.

The gene calls are TRBV5-1 and TRBJ2-1, with 7 bases fitting TRBD1. This CDR3 has 14 residues. The J segment lost 5 bases and the V segment lost 6 bases, leaving 8 bases of the junction unmatched. Germline V CDR1 and CDR2: SGHRS, YFSETQ. The DNA for the CDR3 is TGCGCCAGCAATCCAGGGGGAACAAACAATGAGCAGTTCTTC. Protein product: CASNPGGTNNEQFF.

This chain links TRBV15 with TRBJ2-1; D uncertain. V was shortened by 0 bases and J by 9 bases, with 6 bases between the two germline ends. Germline CDR1 reads LNHNV; CDR2 reads YYDKDF (reference sequence). This CDR3 spans 12 amino acids. CDR3 residues: CATSRESSEQFF. The DNA of the CDR3 is TGTGCCACCAGCAGAGAGTCGAGTGAGCAGTTCTTC.

This clonotype appeared a few times. The V call is TRBV27, the J call TRBJ2-5, with 14 bases identical to TRBD2. CDR1 is MNHEY and CDR2 is SMNVEV in the germline V gene (reference sequence). J gave up 5 bases and V 5 bases, and 7 bases lay outside the gene matches. The CDR3 covers 16 residues. The CDR3 spells CASSILGLAGEETQYF. In DNA form, the CDR3 reads TGTGCCAGCAGTATACTGGGACTAGCGGGAGAGGAGACCCAGTACTTC.

The rearrangement links TRBV27 to TRBJ1-2; the D is unclear. This CDR3 region has 15 residues. Germline V gene sequence: CDR1 MNHEY, CDR2 SMNVEV (reference sequence). The V end was cut by 8 bases, the J end by 6 bases, with 22 bases between. CDR3 in amino acids: CASRPGRSFGDGYTF. The CDR3 DNA reads as TGTGCCAGCCGTCCGGGAAGATCATTCGGGGATGGCTACACCTTC.

V usage is TRBV5-4 and J usage is TRBJ2-1, with D possibly being TRBD1 or TRBD2 (5 bases each). CDR3 length equals 15 residues. V lost 0 bases and J lost 2, with 9 bases in between. Germline loops: CDR1 SGHNT, CDR2 YYREEE (reference sequence). The CDR3, as DNA: TGTGCCAGCAGCTTGGGGGGGATCACCTACAATGAGCAGTTCTTC. This translates into CASSLGGITYNEQFF.

This clonotype was seen ten or more times. This rearrangement joins TRBV25-1 to TRBJ2-6, with D perhaps given as TRBD1 or TRBD2 (5 bases each). Looked up from germline, CDR1 is MGHDK and CDR2 is SYGVNS. The CDR3 totals 15 residues. V was pared by 7 bases and J by 1 base, with 11 bases between. CDR3 in amino acids: CASTGRFSGANVLTF. In DNA form, the CDR3 reads TGTGCCAGCACGGGACGGTTTTCTGGGGCCAACGTCCTGACTTTC.

Many counts were recorded for this clonotype. This chain connects TRBV28 to TRBJ1-3, with D perhaps TRBD1 (6 bases). V was clipped by 3 bases and J by 7 bases, with 10 bases between them. The CDR3 has 13 residues. Germline V lookup: CDR1 MDHEN, CDR2 SYDVKM. The CDR3 coding sequence is TGTGCCAGCAGTTTGGGGCAGGGGAACACCATATATTTT. Protein product: CASSLGQGNTIYF.

The chain carries TRBV7-9 and TRBJ1-5; TRBD1 agrees at 7 bases. The CDR3 covers 15 residues. The germline gives CDR1 SEHNR, CDR2 FQNEAQ (reference sequence). V shed 5 bases and J 5 bases; nucleotides not matched to a gene: 9. In DNA, the CDR3 is TGTGCCAGCAGCCCAGGGGGACCCTCCTATCAGCCCCAGCATTTT. It yields the protein CASSPGGPSYQPQHF.

This clonotype appeared a few times. The rearrangement uses TRBV28 and TRBJ1-4, with D unresolved. The CDR3 runs to 15 residues. Per germline, CDR1 MDHEN and CDR2 SYDVKM. V was shortened by 6 bases and J by 0 bases, with 11 bases between the two germline ends. The CDR3 nucleotides read TGTGCCAGCAGCCCGCCGGTAGCAACTAATGAAAAACTGTTTTTT. Protein: CASSPPVATNEKLFF.

This clonotype was counted a few times. This rearrangement joins TRBV27 to TRBJ2-7, with 9 positions matching TRBD1. After removal of 0 bases from V and 6 bases from J, the junction contained 6 bases not matched to a gene. The V gene's germline CDR1 is MNHEY and CDR2 SMNVEV (reference sequence). This CDR3 has 15 residues. The CDR3 reads CASSLSGDRVFEQYF. CDR3 in DNA: TGTGCCAGCAGTTTATCGGGGGACAGGGTTTTCGAGCAGTACTTC.